Sequencing of this T cell receptor (beta chain) was carried out in a study of blood T cell repertoires in COVID-19. Study-wide background: Acute and convalescent COVID-19 samples came from the United States, Italy and Spain. From T cells, B-cell-depleted T cells, or PBMCs came the material, which was cDNA or gDNA.

In the original processing: Estimated nucleated cell counts came from reference gene primer amplification. Sequencing used immunoSEQ multiplex PCR; TCRdb keeps in-frame clones, though not all of them. Clone size and the V and J calls come from that table; the DNA yielded D and trimming. The sample holds just over 45,000 clones, over 70% seen once. Germline loops: CDR1 KGHDR, CDR2 SFDVKD. V lost 0 bases and J lost 4, with 27 bases in between. This CDR3 is 21 amino acids long. The rearrangement joins TRBV24-1 to TRBJ2-1, with D maybe TRBD2 (5 bases). This receptor was taken from a human donor in a cohort sampled during active COVID-19. Sequenced sample: peripheral blood. The CDR3 spells CATSDLHVRFGIKVTYNEQFF. CDR3 in DNA: TGTGCCACCAGTGATTTGCATGTTAGATTCGGGATAAAGGTGACGTACAATGAGCAGTTCTTC.